This entry lists 23 T cell receptor beta chains sequenced from one sample in a study of blood T cell repertoires in COVID-19. Assay used: immunoSEQ multiplex PCR; TCRdb lists only in-frame clones, some missing. Among about 180,000 clones, 85% to 95% were seen once, and the ten largest hold 0.5% to 0.6%. Material: peripheral blood. The receptors come from a man aged 50-59 years with acute or convalescent COVID-19.

The gene calls are TRBV18 and TRBJ1-4; TRBD1 agrees at 7 bases. Looked up from germline, CDR1 is KGHSH and CDR2 is LQKENI. The CDR3 length is 14 residues. The V gene end was trimmed by 5 bases and the J gene end by 7 bases; junction bases not matched to a gene: 7. CDR3 amino acids: CASSSQGGGEKLFF. The DNA of the CDR3 is TGTGCCAGCTCATCCCAGGGGGGCGGTGAAAAACTGTTTTTT.

This clone was picked up one time. The genes are TRBV6-6 and TRBJ1-1; TRBD1 is a possible D gene (6 bases). The germline gives CDR1 MNHNY, CDR2 SVGAGI (reference sequence). The V end was cut by 5 bases, the J end by 4 bases, with 14 bases between. This CDR3 contains 14 residues. CDR3 sequence (DNA): TGTGCCAGCAGTACCGCCCAGGGGACCACTGAAGCTTTCTTT. Translated: CASSTAQGTTEAFF.

V gene TRBV5-4 combines with J gene TRBJ2-2; D is ambiguous. The V gene's germline CDR1 is SGHNT and CDR2 YYREEE (reference sequence). Trimming cost V 3 bases and J 0 bases, with 9 bases left between them. This CDR3 has 15 residues. The chain's CDR3 is CASSSELSNTGELFF. CDR3 DNA sequence: TGTGCCAGCAGCTCGGAGCTTTCGAACACCGGGGAGCTGTTTTTT.

This clone was found once. This chain links TRBV19 with TRBJ1-2; TRBD1 aligns across 7 bases. Germline V gene sequence: CDR1 LNHDA, CDR2 SQIVND (reference sequence). This CDR3 contains 16 residues. The ends lost 5 bases at V and 0 bases at J; junction bases unmatched: 9. As DNA, the CDR3 is TGTGCCAGTAGTCCGATTCGAGGACAGGCTAACTATGGCTACACCTTC. As protein: CASSPIRGQANYGYTF.

The genes are TRBV29-1 and TRBJ2-2; possible D gene TRBD1, 6 bases. V lost 0 bases and J 4 bases, leaving 6 bases between the germline ends. Per germline, CDR1 SQVTM and CDR2 ANQGSEA. The CDR3 runs 13 residues. The CDR3 DNA reads as TGCAGCGTTGAAGACAGGGGCACCGGGGAGCTGTTTTTT. Translated: CSVEDRGTGELFF.

The rearrangement uses TRBV4-1 and TRBJ2-2; D may be TRBD2 (5 bases). The CDR3 is made up of 14 amino acids. Germline loops: CDR1 MGHRA, CDR2 YSYEKL. Deletions cut 1 base from V and 4 bases from J, with 7 bases between. This CDR3 is CASSQGRSTGELFF. The CDR3 DNA reads as TGCGCCAGCAGCCAAGGGAGGAGCACCGGGGAGCTGTTTTTT.

The chain uses TRBV9 and TRBJ2-2; tentatively, D is TRBD1 (6 bases). Trimming cost V 4 bases and J 1 base, with 8 bases left between them. CDR1 and CDR2 (germline): SGDLS, YYNGEE. The CDR3 sequence is 14 residues long. As DNA, the CDR3 is TGTGCCAGCAGCCTGGGACAGAACACCGGGGAGCTGTTTTTT. This codes for CASSLGQNTGELFF. The variable domain in full, with the rest retrieved from reference TRBV9 and TRBJ2-2, is DSGVTQTPKHLITATGQRVTLRCSPRSGDLSVYWYQQSLDQGLQFLIQYYNGEERAKGNILERFSAQQFPDLHSELNLSSLELGDSALYFCASSLGQNTGELFFGEGSRLTVL.

The rearrangement joins TRBV11-2 to TRBJ1-2, with 7 bases identical to TRBD1. Germline assignment: CDR1 SGHAT and CDR2 FQNNGV. The CDR3 has 12 amino acids. V gave up 5 bases and J gave up 11 bases; unmatched junction bases: 8. As DNA, the CDR3 is TGTGCCAGCAGCCCCGCCGGGACAGCGTACACCTTC. Its translation: CASSPAGTAYTF.

This rearrangement joins TRBV19 to TRBJ2-1; D may be TRBD2 (7 bases). The V gene lost 10 bases and the J gene lost 10 bases, with 20 bases spanning the gap. The germline V gene encodes CDR1 LNHDA and CDR2 SQIVND (reference sequence). This CDR3 contains 13 residues. CDR3 DNA: TGTGCCACCGAGGGGGTAACCGGGAGGGAGCAGTTCTTC. Residues: CATEGVTGREQFF.

CDR3 amino acids: CASSLTGGRNIQYF. CDR3 coding DNA: TGTGCCAGCAGCCTAACGGGAGGGAGGAACATTCAGTACTTC. V is TRBV7-2 and J is TRBJ2-4, with 8 nucleotides matching TRBD2. Germline values: CDR1 SGHTA, CDR2 FQGNSA. J was trimmed by 7 bases and V by 5 bases; bases with no gene match: 7. The CDR3 loop spans 14 amino acids.

The rearrangement links TRBV6-5 to TRBJ1-4; 9 bases map to TRBD1. V shed 6 bases and J 0 bases; nucleotides not matched to a gene: 2. The CDR3 has 15 amino acids. The germline V gene has CDR1 MNHEY and CDR2 SVGAGI. CDR3 sequence (DNA): TGTGCCAGCAGCCGACAGGGGGCAACTAATGAAAAACTGTTTTTT. Residues: CASSRQGATNEKLFF.

The chain recombines TRBV28 with TRBJ1-6; D perhaps matches TRBD1 (6 bases). V was shortened by 1 base and J by 9 bases, with 13 bases between the two germline ends. The germline V gene encodes CDR1 MDHEN and CDR2 SYDVKM. The CDR3 consists of 15 residues. The CDR3 loop reads CASSLLQGRGSPLHF. CDR3 DNA: TGTGCCAGCAGTTTATTACAGGGTCGTGGTTCACCCCTCCACTTT.

The chain links TRBV19 to TRBJ1-4; weak D call: TRBD1 (6 bases). From germline, CDR1 is LNHDA and CDR2 SQIVND (reference sequence). The CDR3 has 15 residues. V was pared by 7 bases and J by 7 bases, with 19 bases between. The CDR3 sequence: CASNPSQGTGEKLFF. CDR3 DNA: TGTGCCAGTAACCCTTCACAGGGAACGGGTGAAAAACTGTTTTTT.

Here the CDR3 DNA reads TGTGCCAGTAGTGTTATATCGGGCAATCAGCCCCAGCATTTT. Its translation is CASSVISGNQPQHF. This chain connects TRBV19 to TRBJ1-5, with D hard to call. V shed 5 bases and J shed 2 bases, with 10 bases lying between them. The CDR3 loop spans 14 amino acids. CDR1 is LNHDA and CDR2 is SQIVND in the germline V gene (reference sequence).

The rearrangement joins TRBV7-3 to TRBJ1-1; 7 bases align to TRBD1. Unmatched junction bases numbered 9, after V lost 5 bases and J lost 3 bases. The germline gives CDR1 SGHTA, CDR2 FQGTGA. There are 15 residues in the CDR3. CDR3 in amino acids: CASSNTGAGDTEAFF. DNA of the CDR3: TGTGCCAGCAGCAACACAGGGGCTGGGGACACTGAAGCTTTCTTT.

The chain is built from TRBV27 and TRBJ1-6; D possibly corresponds to TRBD1 (5 bases). V shed 2 bases and J shed 8 bases, with 16 bases lying between them. Germline-derived CDR1 and CDR2 are MNHEY and SMNVEV (reference sequence). This CDR3 contains 16 residues. The CDR3 region has the DNA TGTGCCAGCAGTTTAGGGCGCGGGGCGCGAGATTCACCCCTCCACTTT. Encoded protein: CASSLGRGARDSPLHF.

The rearrangement joins TRBV5-8 to TRBJ2-5; 11 nucleotides match TRBD1. The ends lost 0 bases at V and 4 bases at J; junction bases unmatched: 2. CDR3 length: 15 amino acids. Germline V lookup: CDR1 SGHTS, CDR2 YDEGEE. CDR3 in DNA: TGTGCCAGCAGCTTGGGGGACAGGGGGATAGAGACCCAGTACTTC. Residues: CASSLGDRGIETQYF.

The chain combines TRBV25-1 with TRBJ2-5; weak D call: TRBD1 (6 bases). The germline V and J ends were trimmed by 2 bases and 4 bases, with 11 bases remaining between them. The CDR3 extends over 14 amino acids. Germline lookup yields CDR1 MGHDK and CDR2 SYGVNS. CDR3: CASSEVRTVETQYF. The CDR3 nucleotides are TGTGCCAGCAGTGAAGTAAGGACAGTAGAGACCCAGTACTTC.

The chain carries TRBV20-1 and TRBJ1-5, with TRBD1 matching 7 bases. The CDR3 runs 17 residues. The V gene end was trimmed by 3 bases and the J gene end by 2 bases; junction bases not matched to a gene: 13. The germline gives CDR1 DFQATT, CDR2 SNEGSKA (reference sequence). The CDR3 sequence is CSASNARTGGGNQPQHF. The CDR3 nucleotides are TGCAGTGCTAGTAACGCCCGGACAGGCGGGGGCAATCAGCCCCAGCATTTT.

This clone was picked up one time. The DNA for the CDR3 is TGTGCCAGCAGTCCGGGACAGGGGCAGTTCTTC. Translation gives CASSPGQGQFF. The chain couples TRBV6-5 to TRBJ2-1; TRBD1 matches at 9 bases. The length of the CDR3 is 11 residues. V dropped 5 bases and J dropped 12; count of bases not matched to a gene: 2. Germline CDR1 reads MNHEY; CDR2 reads SVGAGI.

This clone was picked up one time. V is TRBV13 and J is TRBJ1-3; TRBD1 matches at 7 bases. This CDR3 is 15 amino acids long. CDR1 PRHDT and CDR2 FYEKMQ come from the germline V gene (reference sequence). V trimming: 3 bases; J trimming: 0 bases; junction bases outside the gene matches: 2. The CDR3 DNA reads as TGTGCCAGCAGCTTCCGGGACAGCTCTGGAAACACCATATATTTT. This gives the protein CASSFRDSSGNTIYF.

The rearrangement uses TRBV4-2 and TRBJ2-1; the match to TRBD2 covers 12 bases. The V gene end was trimmed by 1 base and the J gene end by 5 bases; junction bases not matched to a gene: 0. Germline CDR1 and CDR2: LGHNA and YNFKEQ. This CDR3 spans 15 amino acids. DNA for the CDR3: TGTGCCAGCAGCCAAGGACTAGCGGGAGACAATGAGCAGTTCTTC. Amino acids: CASSQGLAGDNEQFF.

This chain connects TRBV6-2 or TRBV6-3 to TRBJ1-1; possible D gene TRBD1, 6 bases. V lost 2 bases to trimming and J lost 6 bases, with 10 bases between them. Per germline, CDR1 MNHEY and CDR2 SVGEGT. CDR3 length: 13 amino acids. The CDR3 nucleotides read TGTGCCAGCAGTTACGCTGGGGGCGCTGAAGCTTTCTTT. Its translation: CASSYAGGAEAFF.